This TCR beta chain was recovered during a study of T cell repertoires in cytomegalovirus infection. Study at large: Selection of CMV epitopes for the study included recently identified HLA-C-restricted and well-studied HLA-B-restricted ones. It was the public TCR beta signatures that indicated both CMV infection and matching HLA type.

CDR3 length equals 19 residues. Germline-derived CDR1 and CDR2 are SGHDN and FVKESK. V trimming: 4 bases; J trimming: 0 bases; junction bases outside the gene matches: 13. TCRdb re-derived calls from the reads in MiXCR, one entry per CDR3 protein. Among around 900,000 distinct CDR3 sequences listed, roughly 30% were seen once. This clonotype was observed a few times. Its antigen is still unknown. J is TRBJ2-3 and V is TRBV14, with 10 bases lining up with TRBD2. The receptor was isolated from a human donor in good health (CMV status not recorded). Some clones in this sample may be carry-over from other donors' samples. The input for sequencing was cultured CD8+ T cells from PBMCs, taken from culture after CMV antigen stimulation. The chain's CDR3 is CASSLPVGTAGGSTDTQYF. CDR3 bases: TGTGCCAGCAGCCTTCCCGTCGGGACAGCGGGGGGGAGCACAGATACGCAGTATTTT.